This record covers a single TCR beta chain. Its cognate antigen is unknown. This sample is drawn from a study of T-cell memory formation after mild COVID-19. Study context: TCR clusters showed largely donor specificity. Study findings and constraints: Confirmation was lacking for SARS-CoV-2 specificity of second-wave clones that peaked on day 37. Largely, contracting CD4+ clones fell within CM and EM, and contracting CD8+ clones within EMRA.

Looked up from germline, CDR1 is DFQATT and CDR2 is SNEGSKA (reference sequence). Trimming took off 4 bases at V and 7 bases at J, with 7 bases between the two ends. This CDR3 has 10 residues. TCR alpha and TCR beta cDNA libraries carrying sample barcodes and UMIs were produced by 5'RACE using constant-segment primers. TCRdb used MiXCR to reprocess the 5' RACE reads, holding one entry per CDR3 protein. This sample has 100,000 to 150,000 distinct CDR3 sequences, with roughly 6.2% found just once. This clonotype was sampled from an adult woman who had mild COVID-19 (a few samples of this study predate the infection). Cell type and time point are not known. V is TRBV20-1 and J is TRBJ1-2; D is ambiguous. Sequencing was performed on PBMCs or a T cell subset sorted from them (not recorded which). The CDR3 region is CSANLAGYTF. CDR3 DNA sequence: TGCAGTGCTAACCTGGCTGGCTACACCTTC.